Listed here are 10 T cell receptor beta chains from one sample, sequenced in a study of CD8 T cells in Susac syndrome. RNA in amounts of roughly 0.5 to 1 ug was reverse transcribed with random hexamers. From the immunoSEQ multiplex PCR reads, TCRdb called clonotypes with MiXCR, one entry per CDR3 protein. The sample holds under 200,000 distinct CDR3 sequences; approximately 94% are singletons and the top ten take 0.09% to 0.1%. Sample: CD4+ T cells from PBMCs. These receptors were obtained from a human donor with Susac syndrome.

This chain uses TRBV30 with TRBJ2-3, with TRBD1 as a possible D gene (6 bases). The ends were cut back, 7 bases at V and 0 bases at J, with 17 bases in the middle. The CDR3 is 15 residues long. Germline CDR1 GTSNPN, CDR2 SVGIG (reference sequence). Here the CDR3 reads CAFRRTGQSTDTQYF. The CDR3 DNA reads as TGTGCCTTCCGCCGTACCGGACAGAGCACAGATACGCAGTATTTT.

V and J are TRBV6-5 and TRBJ2-4, with D possibly being TRBD2 (6 bases). This CDR3 comprises 14 residues. Trimming took 4 bases from V and 3 from J, leaving 10 bases between them. Per germline, CDR1 MNHEY and CDR2 SVGAGI. CDR3 bases: TGTGCCAGCAGTTTACAGGAGGGCAAAAACATTCAGTACTTC. Encoded protein: CASSLQEGKNIQYF.

On this clonotype: At one end the junction does not follow the germline gene, possibly because of a read error. This sequence joins TRBV7-7 and TRBJ2-2; possibly TRBD1 or TRBD2 for D (5 bases each). The germline V gene encodes CDR1 SSHAT and CDR2 FNYEAQ (reference sequence). The CDR3 is made up of 14 amino acids. Written as DNA, the CDR3 is TGTGCTAGCAGCCCAGGGACCCCCTCCGGGGAGCTGTTTTTT. Amino acids: CASSPGTPSGELFF.

The chain couples TRBV27 to TRBJ1-1, with 8 bases aligning to TRBD1. The CDR3 runs to 15 residues. The germline CDR1 and CDR2 sequences are MNHEY and SMNVEV (reference sequence). The V segment lost 6 bases and the J segment 1 base; nucleotides outside the gene matches: 7. CDR3 coding DNA: TGTGCCAGCAGCCGAACTGACAGGGGGAACACTGAAGCTTTCTTT. Translating it yields CASSRTDRGNTEAFF.

J is TRBJ2-3 and V is TRBV7-9, with D unclear. CDR3 length equals 13 residues. Germline V gene lookup returns CDR1 SEHNR and CDR2 FQNEAQ (reference sequence). V shed 5 bases and J shed 2 bases, with 8 bases lying between them. The CDR3 DNA follows: TGTGCCAGCAGCGAACGGACCACAGATACGCAGTATTTT. This codes for CASSERTTDTQYF. Full variable domain (rest looked up from reference TRBV7-9 and TRBJ2-3): DTGVSQNPRHKITKRGQNVTFRCDPISEHNRLYWYRQTLGQGPEFLTYFQNEAQLEKSRLLSDRFSAERPKGSFSTLEIQRTEQGDSAMYLCASSERTTDTQYFGPGTRLTVL.

The chain uses TRBV20-1 and TRBJ2-1; 10 bases are a match to TRBD2. The CDR3 runs 14 residues. With V trimmed by 6 bases and J by 6 bases, 8 bases remained unmatched. Germline V gene sequence: CDR1 DFQATT, CDR2 SNEGSKA (reference sequence). The DNA of the CDR3 is TGCAGTGCCAAGGCACTAGCGGGGAGCAATGAGCAGTTCTTC. Protein: CSAKALAGSNEQFF.

V is TRBV4-2 and J is TRBJ2-5; 16 bases line up with TRBD2. Germline lookup yields CDR1 LGHNA and CDR2 YNFKEQ. V lost 4 bases, J lost 9 bases, and 5 bases stayed unmatched. There are 15 residues in the CDR3. Written as DNA, the CDR3 is TGTGCCAGCAGCCCGGGACTAGCGGGGGGGCGACCCCAGTACTTC. It specifies CASSPGLAGGRPQYF.

The genes are TRBV7-2 and TRBJ2-7; 8 bases agree with TRBD1. Per germline, CDR1 SGHTA and CDR2 FQGNSA. This CDR3 contains 15 residues. J gave up 7 bases and V 4 bases, and 12 bases lay outside the gene matches. The CDR3 here is CASSSSGGIMREQYF. In DNA form, the CDR3 reads TGTGCCAGCAGCTCCTCAGGGGGCATAATGAGGGAGCAGTACTTC.

This rearrangement joins TRBV12-3 or TRBV12-4 to TRBJ1-5; 9 bases match TRBD1. The junction had 6 bases not matched to a gene; V was cut back by 3 bases and J by 3 bases. This CDR3 is 16 amino acids long. Written as DNA, the CDR3 is TGTGCCAGCAGTTTGAGGGGGACAGGGTTCAATCAGCCCCAGCATTTT. As protein: CASSLRGTGFNQPQHF.

The gene calls are TRBV20-1 and TRBJ2-7; D is possibly TRBD1 (6 bases). Germline V lookup: CDR1 DFQATT, CDR2 SNEGSKA (reference sequence). The CDR3 is 12 residues long. The germline V and J ends were trimmed by 4 bases and 5 bases, with 12 bases remaining between them. CDR3 coding DNA: TGCAGTGCTACCCAGCAGGGGAACGAGCAGTACTTC. It translates to CSATQQGNEQYF.